This passage covers 27 T cell receptor beta chains from one sample sequenced in a study of early T cells in non-severe SARS-CoV-2 infection. TCRdb ran MiXCR on the 5' RACE reads and lists one entry per CDR3 protein. The data show 25,000 to 30,000 distinct CDR3 sequences, with approximately 5.4% seen just once and roughly 0.88% held by the top ten. The sequenced sample was whole blood. The receptors were sampled from an adult who was a healthcare worker with PCR-confirmed SARS-CoV-2 infection or an uninfected control (not recorded which).

This clonotype was observed at least ten times. The rearrangement links TRBV9 to TRBJ2-1; 9 bases map to TRBD1. The CDR3 runs to 15 residues. CDR1 is SGDLS, CDR2 YYNGEE, per germline. With 3 bases clipped from V and 7 bases from J, the junction kept 8 bases outside the gene matches. The CDR3 here is CASSEWTGDGNEQFF. As DNA, the CDR3 is TGTGCCAGCAGCGAGTGGACAGGGGACGGGAATGAGCAGTTCTTC.

With regard to this clonotype: An end of the junction does not agree with germline; a read error may underlie this. The chain employs TRBV7-9 and TRBJ2-5, with 9 bases identical to TRBD2. There are 17 residues in the CDR3. CDR1 SEHNR and CDR2 FQNEAQ come from the germline V gene (reference sequence). The DNA for the CDR3 is TGTGTCAGCAGCCCCGACTGGCGACTAGCGGATGAAGAGACCCAGTACTTC. It specifies CVSSPDWRLADEETQYF.

In this sample, this clonotype turned up a few times. The V and J genes are TRBV12-3 or TRBV12-4 and TRBJ2-3; 16 bases fit TRBD2. The CDR3 sequence is 15 residues long. J gave up 14 bases and V 5 bases, and 10 bases lay outside the gene matches. The CDR3 nucleotides read TGTGCCAGCAGTCCGGGACTAGCGGGAGGGCCCCAGCCGTATTTT. Protein product: CASSPGLAGGPQPYF.

This clonotype was picked up many times. The chain carries TRBV28 and TRBJ2-7, with D perhaps assigned TRBD1 or TRBD2 (5 bases each). This CDR3 has 14 residues. The germline gives CDR1 MDHEN, CDR2 SYDVKM. The V gene lost 7 bases and the J gene lost 2 bases, with 15 bases spanning the gap. The DNA for the CDR3 is TGTGCCAGCATCCGGACTGGGGCGCCCTACGAGCAGTACTTC. Its translation is CASIRTGAPYEQYF.

This clonotype was observed at least ten times. The chain links TRBV6-1 to TRBJ1-1; D remains unclear. The CDR3 contains 10 residues. CDR1 is MNHNS, CDR2 SASEGT, per germline. The V and J ends lost 7 bases and 3 bases respectively, with 3 bases between them. Here the CDR3 reads CASTDTEAFF. CDR3 nucleotide sequence: TGTGCCAGCACGGACACTGAAGCTTTCTTT.

This clonotype showed up many times. The genes are TRBV6-1 and TRBJ2-3, with 7 bases aligning to TRBD1. Germline V gene sequence: CDR1 MNHNS, CDR2 SASEGT. The CDR3 is 18 residues long. J gave up 6 bases and V 5 bases, and 20 bases lay outside the gene matches. DNA of the CDR3: TGTGCCAGCAGTATAACCTCCAGGTTAGGGGGCGAAGAGGATACGCAGTATTTT. Its protein is CASSITSRLGGEEDTQYF.

V gene TRBV25-1 combines with J gene TRBJ2-7; D is possibly TRBD1 (6 bases). The CDR3 sequence is 14 residues long. From germline, CDR1 is MGHDK and CDR2 SYGVNS. With 1 base removed from V and 3 bases from J, the gap between germline ends came to 10 bases. CDR3 in DNA: TGTGCCAGCAGTGAATTGGCAGGGGTCTACGAGCAGTACTTC. Residues: CASSELAGVYEQYF.

This clonotype was observed at least ten times. The rearrangement uses TRBV5-1 and TRBJ2-1; D is perhaps TRBD2 (5 bases). The germline CDR1 and CDR2 sequences are SGHRS and YFSETQ. V lost 0 bases and J lost 0, with 19 bases in between. The CDR3 is made up of 19 amino acids. CDR3 nucleotides: TGCGCCAGCAGCTTGGCCGTTTCTCGGAGCGGAGGCTCCTACAATGAGCAGTTCTTC. Translating it yields CASSLAVSRSGGSYNEQFF.

This clonotype has a count of ten or more. This rearrangement joins TRBV2 to TRBJ2-1; 8 nucleotides match TRBD1. This CDR3 region has 16 residues. Germline CDR1 and CDR2: SNHLY and FYNNEI. Trimming at V came to 4 bases and at J to 0 bases, leaving 5 bases not matched to a gene. The CDR3 protein is CASSARQGSSYNEQFF. CDR3 DNA sequence: TGTGCCAGCAGTGCCCGACAGGGGAGCTCCTACAATGAGCAGTTCTTC.

Turning to this clonotype: This CDR3 is missing its conserved last phenylalanine or tryptophan, likely due to a read error. The chain recombines TRBV30 with TRBJ1-1; TRBD1 agrees at 12 bases. This CDR3 spans 15 amino acids. V gave up 0 bases and J gave up 5 bases; unmatched junction bases: 4. From germline, CDR1 is GTSNPN and CDR2 SVGIG (reference sequence). As DNA, the CDR3 is TGTGCCTGGAGTGTAGGGACAGGGGGCTGGACTGAAGCTTTCTCT. Protein: CAWSVGTGGWTEAFS.

This clonotype was counted a few times. Compared with germline, one end of the junction differs, possibly owing to a read error. The chain carries TRBV2 and TRBJ2-7; tentatively, D is TRBD1 or TRBD2 (5 bases each). The germline CDR1 and CDR2 sequences are SNHLY and FYNNEI. The length of the CDR3 is 11 residues. CDR3 sequence reads: CVSGRVREQYF. CDR3 coding DNA: TGTGTCAGCGGCAGGGTGCGTGAGCAGTACTTC.

There are many counts of this clonotype. The chain recombines TRBV5-6 with TRBJ1-5; weak D call: TRBD1 (5 bases). The V gene lost 0 bases and the J gene lost 6 bases, with 10 bases spanning the gap. This CDR3 contains 14 residues. Per the germline V gene, CDR1 is SGHDT and CDR2 is YYEEEE. The CDR3 DNA sequence: TGTGCCAGCAGCTTGGCTCAGGGACGTCAGCCCCAGCATTTT. It is translated as CASSLAQGRQPQHF.

This clonotype was seen repeatedly, ten times or more. The genes are TRBV14 and TRBJ2-5; D may be TRBD1 (6 bases). V shed 2 bases and J shed 0 bases, with 13 bases lying between them. Germline V gene data show CDR1 as SGHDN and CDR2 as FVKESK. The CDR3 totals 16 residues. In DNA form, the CDR3 reads TGTGCCAGCAGCCAATCGGACAGAACGTACCAAGAGACCCAGTACTTC. This translates into CASSQSDRTYQETQYF.

This clonotype was counted a few times. This chain connects TRBV29-1 to TRBJ1-1; D is perhaps TRBD1 (6 bases). The germline CDR1 and CDR2 sequences are SQVTM and ANQGSEA. Trimming removed 6 bases from V and 6 bases from J, with 11 bases in between. CDR3 size: 11 residues. CDR3 loop: CSVRRGAEAFF. The CDR3 coding sequence is TGCAGCGTCAGGAGGGGGGCTGAAGCTTTCTTT.

This clonotype was picked up a small number of times. The chain joins TRBV11-3 to TRBJ2-1; D is undetermined. The CDR3 sequence is 15 residues long. Between the trimmed V and J ends, which lost 5 bases and 6 bases, there was a span of 17 bases. Germline loops: CDR1 SGHNT, CDR2 YENEEA. CDR3 sequence (DNA): TGTGCCAGCAGCAGACTCGACACCCCGGGCAATGAGCAGTTCTTC. Amino acids: CASSRLDTPGNEQFF.

This clonotype appeared many times. V usage is TRBV20-1 and J usage is TRBJ1-5; a possible D gene is TRBD1 (5 bases). The CDR3 has 14 amino acids. Trimming shortened V by 6 bases and J by 9 bases, and 21 bases separated the two germline ends. Germline assignment: CDR1 DFQATT and CDR2 SNEGSKA (reference sequence). CDR3 region: CSAQYEGPSRPQHF. The DNA of the CDR3 is TGCAGTGCCCAATATGAGGGACCCTCCCGGCCCCAGCATTTT.

This clonotype came up many times. The rearrangement uses TRBV7-6 and TRBJ1-4; no clear D gene. Deletions cut 4 bases from V and 0 bases from J, with 9 bases between. Per the germline V gene, CDR1 is SGHVS and CDR2 is FNYEAQ. The CDR3 contains 15 residues. CDR3 sequence reads: CASSWTGATNEKLFF. The CDR3, as DNA: TGTGCCAGCAGCTGGACGGGAGCAACTAATGAAAAACTGTTTTTT.

In this sample, this clonotype turned up many times. The chain uses TRBV12-3 or TRBV12-4 and TRBJ2-1, with unresolved D. The germline V and J ends were trimmed by 5 bases and 7 bases, with 9 bases remaining between them. The CDR3 covers 12 residues. CDR3 sequence: CASSRAENEQFF. CDR3 DNA sequence: TGTGCCAGCAGTCGGGCCGAAAATGAGCAGTTCTTC.

This clonotype was seen repeatedly, ten times or more. The V gene is TRBV6-5, the J gene TRBJ2-7; D is perhaps TRBD1 (6 bases). This CDR3 has 13 amino acids. Looked up from germline, CDR1 is MNHEY and CDR2 is SVGAGI. The V end lost 2 bases, the J end lost 6 bases, and 11 bases lay between the germline ends. The CDR3 region is CASSYGGRGEQYF. CDR3 DNA sequence: TGTGCCAGCAGTTACGGTGGCAGGGGCGAGCAGTACTTC.

This clonotype occurred many times. CDR3 in DNA: TGCAGTGCTAGGTTGAGAGGGGAAGGTTATCAGCCCCAGCATTTT. Translated, it gives CSARLRGEGYQPQHF. V gene TRBV20-1 combines with J gene TRBJ1-5; maybe TRBD1 (5 bases). The germline V gene has CDR1 DFQATT and CDR2 SNEGSKA (reference sequence). Trimming stripped 3 bases from V and 5 bases from J, with 17 bases between. The CDR3 runs to 15 residues.

This clonotype occurred many times. The chain employs TRBV20-1 and TRBJ1-1; 7 bases map to TRBD1. The CDR3 covers 14 residues. Unmatched junction bases numbered 4, after V lost 2 bases and J lost 1 base. CDR1 is DFQATT, CDR2 SNEGSKA, per germline (reference sequence). Here the CDR3 reads CSARLQGQNTEAFF. CDR3 nucleotides: TGCAGTGCTAGACTACAGGGGCAGAACACTGAAGCTTTCTTT.

Only a few counts were recorded for this clonotype. As DNA, the CDR3 is TGTGCCAGCAGTTACGCCGCCCCCGGGACAGCGACCAATGAGCAGTTCTTC. It specifies CASSYAAPGTATNEQFF. The chain carries TRBV6-5 and TRBJ2-1; the match to TRBD1 covers 7 bases. CDR3 length: 17 amino acids. The ends lost 2 bases at V and 6 bases at J; junction bases unmatched: 13. CDR1 is MNHEY and CDR2 is SVGAGI in the germline V gene.

This clonotype was detected a few times. The DNA of the CDR3 is TGTGCCAGCAGTATCTCAAAGGGAGGACAGCCCCAGCATTTT. Encoded protein: CASSISKGGQPQHF. This chain joins TRBV12-3 or TRBV12-4 and TRBJ1-5, with D hard to call. The CDR3 is made up of 14 amino acids. The V end lost 5 bases, the J end lost 7 bases, and 15 bases lay between the germline ends.

The rearrangement joins TRBV28 to TRBJ2-3; TRBD2 agrees at 11 bases. The length of the CDR3 is 19 residues. V shed 7 bases and J 5 bases; nucleotides not matched to a gene: 20. Germline V gene sequence: CDR1 MDHEN, CDR2 SYDVKM. The CDR3 bases are TGTGCCAGCACCCCGTTGGTAGCGGGAGGGCTTCAAACCGGAGATACGCAGTATTTT. It translates to CASTPLVAGGLQTGDTQYF.

This clonotype came up a few times. The chain combines TRBV11-2 with TRBJ2-5; D is unresolved. Looked up from germline, CDR1 is SGHAT and CDR2 is FQNNGV. This CDR3 has 11 amino acids. V lost 5 bases, J lost 5 bases, and 6 bases lay in between. The CDR3: CASSVGETQYF. The CDR3 DNA is TGTGCCAGCAGCGTGGGGGAGACCCAGTACTTC.

This sequence joins TRBV2 and TRBJ2-7; tentative D call: TRBD1 (5 bases). The V gene's germline CDR1 is SNHLY and CDR2 FYNNEI. The CDR3 runs 14 residues. Trimming stripped 5 bases from V and 3 bases from J, with 14 bases between. The CDR3 here is CASSQVGQNYEQYF. The CDR3 DNA reads TGTGCCAGCAGTCAGGTAGGACAAAACTACGAGCAGTACTTC. The variable domain in full, with the rest retrieved from reference TRBV2 and TRBJ2-7, is EPEVTQTPSHQVTQMGQEVILRCVPISNHLYFYWYRQILGQKVEFLVSFYNNEISEKSEIFDDQFSVERPDGSNFTLKIRSTKLEDSAMYFCASSQVGQNYEQYFGPGTRLTVT.

This clonotype was seen repeatedly, ten times or more. The V gene is TRBV5-1, the J gene TRBJ2-1; D remains unclear. The germline CDR1 and CDR2 sequences are SGHRS and YFSETQ. The CDR3 extends over 13 amino acids. With 0 bases removed from V and 9 bases from J, the gap between germline ends came to 10 bases. The CDR3 DNA reads as TGCGCCAGCAGCTTGGGGATTTGGGGTGAGCAGTTCTTC. Translated: CASSLGIWGEQFF.